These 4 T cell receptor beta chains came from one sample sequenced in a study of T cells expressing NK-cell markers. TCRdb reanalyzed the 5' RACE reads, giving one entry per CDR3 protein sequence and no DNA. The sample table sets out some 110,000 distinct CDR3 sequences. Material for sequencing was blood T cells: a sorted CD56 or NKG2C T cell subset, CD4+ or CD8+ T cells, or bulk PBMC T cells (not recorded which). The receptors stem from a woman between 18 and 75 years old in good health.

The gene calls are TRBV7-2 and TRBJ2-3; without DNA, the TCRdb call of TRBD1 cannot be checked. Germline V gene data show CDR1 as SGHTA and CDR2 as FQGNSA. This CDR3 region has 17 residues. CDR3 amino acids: CASSLGPRSLDTDTQYF.

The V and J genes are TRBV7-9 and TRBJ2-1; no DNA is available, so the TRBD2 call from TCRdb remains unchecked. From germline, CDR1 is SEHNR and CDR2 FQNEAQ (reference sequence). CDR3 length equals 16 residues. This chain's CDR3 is CASSLSGLGGSNEQFF.

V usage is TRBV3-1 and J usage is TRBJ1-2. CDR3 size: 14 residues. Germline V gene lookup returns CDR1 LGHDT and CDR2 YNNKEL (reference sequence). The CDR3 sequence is CASSQVLENYGYTF.

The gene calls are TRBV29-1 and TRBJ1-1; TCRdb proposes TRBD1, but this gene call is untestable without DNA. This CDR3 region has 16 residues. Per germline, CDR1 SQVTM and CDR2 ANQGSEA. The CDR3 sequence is CSVLRQGSSLNTEAFF.